The clone carrying this T cell receptor beta chain was seen many times. It was unfractionated whole blood from which total RNA was extracted. Attachment of unique molecular identifiers to individual cDNA molecules was performed in the library. From the reads, TCRdb called clonotypes with MiXCR, one entry per CDR3 protein. The table includes about 120,000 distinct CDR3 sequences, roughly 8.5% detected once. V lost 1 base to trimming and J lost 1 base, with 8 bases between them. CDR3 size: 14 residues. This sample is part of a study of human T cells and chemical hapten exposure. Material: whole blood. This rearrangement joins TRBV12-3 or TRBV12-4 to TRBJ2-7, with unresolved D. The sequence came from a human donor in good health. Some clones in this sample may be carry-over from other donors' samples. As DNA, the CDR3 is TGTGCCAGCAGTTTAGGATACGGATCCTACGAGCAGTACTTC. Translating it yields CASSLGYGSYEQYF.